These T cell receptor beta chains were read from a single sample in a study of blood T cell repertoires in COVID-19. Profiled with immunoSEQ multiplex PCR; TCRdb holds only in-frame clones, not every one. In the table there are 300,000 to 400,000 clones, around nine tenths of which are singletons. The sequenced sample was PBMCs or T cells enriched from blood (not recorded which). The receptors stem from a man younger than 45 who had recovered from COVID-19. The CDR3 runs from the conserved cysteine through the conserved F or W. Each record gives: J gene, D gene, clone size, V gene, CDR3 protein, CDR3 DNA. The D gene is left open where the match is weak. Clone size is shown for a subset of rows, as once, few, many or a class of expanded clone.

j_gene: TRBJ1-5; d_gene: NA; abundance: NA; v_gene: TRBV7-2; CDR3aa: CASSTYFDIGMNQPQHF; CDR3nt: TGTGCCAGCAGCACATACTTCGACATTGGCATGAATCAGCCCCAGCATTTT
j_gene: TRBJ2-3; d_gene: NA; abundance: NA; v_gene: TRBV9; CDR3aa: CASSVDGVATDTQYF; CDR3nt: TGTGCCAGCAGCGTAGACGGGGTGGCGACAGATACGCAGTATTTT
j_gene: TRBJ1-2; d_gene: TRBD1; abundance: NA; v_gene: TRBV15; CDR3aa: CATSRGGQGGRMYGYTF; CDR3nt: TGTGCCACCAGCAGAGGCGGACAGGGGGGTAGAATGTATGGCTACACCTTC
j_gene: TRBJ2-7; d_gene: NA; abundance: once; v_gene: TRBV6-1; CDR3aa: CASSEAGQGTNEQYF; CDR3nt: TGTGCCAGCAGTGAGGCTGGGCAGGGGACCAACGAGCAGTACTTC
j_gene: TRBJ1-1; d_gene: TRBD1; abundance: NA; v_gene: TRBV28; CDR3aa: CASSLRQGNTEAFF; CDR3nt: TGTGCCAGCAGTCTGCGACAGGGGAACACTGAAGCTTTCTTT
j_gene: TRBJ1-6; d_gene: NA; abundance: NA; v_gene: TRBV6-1; CDR3aa: CASSESAYNSPLHF; CDR3nt: TGTGCCAGCAGTGAGTCAGCCTATAATTCACCCCTCCACTTT
j_gene: TRBJ1-3; d_gene: NA; abundance: NA; v_gene: TRBV18; CDR3aa: CASSPSGPGMGSGNTIYF; CDR3nt: TGTGCCAGCTCACCAAGTGGTCCAGGGATGGGGTCTGGAAACACCATATATTTT
j_gene: TRBJ1-1; d_gene: NA; abundance: NA; v_gene: TRBV18; CDR3aa: CASSPSKGEGTEAFF; CDR3nt: TGTGCCAGCTCACCCAGTAAGGGAGAGGGAACTGAAGCTTTCTTT
j_gene: TRBJ2-2; d_gene: TRBD2; abundance: NA; v_gene: TRBV7-8; CDR3aa: CASSLVAGVLIGELFF; CDR3nt: TGTGCCAGCAGCTTAGTTGCGGGGGTCTTGATCGGGGAGCTGTTTTTT
j_gene: TRBJ2-7; d_gene: TRBD1; abundance: NA; v_gene: TRBV5-1; CDR3aa: CASSWRDREGEQYF; CDR3nt: TGCGCCAGCAGCTGGAGGGACAGGGAGGGCGAGCAGTACTTC
j_gene: TRBJ1-5; d_gene: NA; abundance: NA; v_gene: TRBV9; CDR3aa: CASSVGQGNQPQHF; CDR3nt: TGTGCCAGCAGCGTGGGACAAGGCAATCAGCCCCAGCATTTT
j_gene: TRBJ2-2; d_gene: TRBD2; abundance: NA; v_gene: TRBV28; CDR3aa: CASSLAGVGTGELFF; CDR3nt: TGTGCCAGCAGTTTAGCGGGGGTAGGCACCGGGGAGCTGTTTTTT
j_gene: TRBJ2-4; d_gene: TRBD2; abundance: NA; v_gene: TRBV9; CDR3aa: CASSVGVGGEAKNIQYF; CDR3nt: TGTGCCAGCAGCGTAGGGGTGGGAGGGGAGGCCAAAAACATTCAGTACTTC
j_gene: TRBJ2-7; d_gene: TRBD1; abundance: NA; v_gene: TRBV7-6; CDR3aa: CASSLLQGQGGEQYF; CDR3nt: TGTGCCAGCAGCTTACTACAGGGACAGGGAGGTGAGCAGTACTTC
j_gene: TRBJ2-7; d_gene: NA; abundance: NA; v_gene: TRBV4-1; CDR3aa: CASSRRESNEQYF; CDR3nt: TGCGCCAGCAGCCGGCGGGAATCAAACGAGCAGTACTTC
j_gene: TRBJ2-5; d_gene: NA; abundance: NA; v_gene: TRBV15; CDR3aa: CATSREPAKETQYF; CDR3nt: TGTGCCACCAGCAGAGAGCCAGCGAAGGAGACCCAGTACTTC
j_gene: TRBJ2-1; d_gene: TRBD2; abundance: NA; v_gene: TRBV7-6; CDR3aa: CASSSGLAGANSYNEQFF; CDR3nt: TGTGCCAGCAGCAGCGGACTAGCGGGGGCCAACTCCTACAATGAGCAGTTCTTC
j_gene: TRBJ2-7; d_gene: TRBD2; abundance: NA; v_gene: TRBV5-4; CDR3aa: CASSHTLGTSFSEQYF; CDR3nt: TGTGCCAGCAGCCATACCCTCGGGACTAGTTTCTCCGAGCAGTACTTC
j_gene: TRBJ1-6; d_gene: TRBD1; abundance: few; v_gene: TRBV6-1; CDR3aa: CASSEPGQGHSPLHF; CDR3nt: TGTGCCAGCAGTGAACCGGGACAGGGTCATTCACCCCTCCACTTT
j_gene: TRBJ2-1; d_gene: NA; abundance: NA; v_gene: TRBV27; CDR3aa: CASSNGGNYNEQFF; CDR3nt: TGTGCCAGCAGCAACGGGGGAAACTACAATGAGCAGTTCTTC
j_gene: TRBJ2-5; d_gene: TRBD2; abundance: NA; v_gene: TRBV19; CDR3aa: CASSSGWTSGTLRSETQYF; CDR3nt: TGTGCCAGTAGTAGCGGTTGGACTAGCGGGACCCTGAGGTCGGAGACCCAGTACTTC
j_gene: TRBJ1-6; d_gene: TRBD1; abundance: NA; v_gene: TRBV6-5; CDR3aa: CASSQTGQNNSPLHF; CDR3nt: TGTGCCAGCAGCCAGACAGGGCAGAATAATTCACCCCTCCACTTT
j_gene: TRBJ2-2; d_gene: TRBD2; abundance: NA; v_gene: TRBV20-1; CDR3aa: CSASSAGGYTGELFF; CDR3nt: TGCAGTGCTAGTTCAGCGGGGGGGTACACCGGGGAGCTGTTTTTT
j_gene: TRBJ1-3; d_gene: TRBD1; abundance: NA; v_gene: TRBV27; CDR3aa: CASSLSAGGPGNTIYF; CDR3nt: TGTGCCAGCAGTTTATCGGCAGGGGGCCCTGGAAACACCATATATTTT
j_gene: TRBJ2-7; d_gene: TRBD2; abundance: NA; v_gene: TRBV10-2; CDR3aa: CASSPTGTSSCEQYF; CDR3nt: TGCGCCAGCAGCCCCACCGGGACTAGTTCCTGCGAGCAGTACTTC
j_gene: TRBJ1-5; d_gene: TRBD1; abundance: NA; v_gene: TRBV28; CDR3aa: CASSFLVQGGYQLF; CDR3nt: TGTGCCAGCAGTTTTCTAGTCCAGGGGGGATACCAGCTTTTT
j_gene: TRBJ2-2; d_gene: NA; abundance: NA; v_gene: TRBV19; CDR3aa: CASSPRTTGTGELFF; CDR3nt: TGTGCCAGTAGTCCGAGAACCACAGGGACCGGGGAGCTGTTTTTT
j_gene: TRBJ1-2; d_gene: NA; abundance: NA; v_gene: TRBV30; CDR3aa: CAWSVGGPRRYTF; CDR3nt: TGTGCCTGGAGTGTAGGGGGACCGCGGCGCTACACCTTC
j_gene: TRBJ2-3; d_gene: TRBD1; abundance: NA; v_gene: TRBV28; CDR3aa: CASSSGTGSTDTQYF; CDR3nt: TGTGCCAGCAGTTCAGGGACAGGTAGCACAGATACGCAGTATTTT
j_gene: TRBJ1-2; d_gene: NA; abundance: once; v_gene: TRBV14; CDR3aa: CASSQGVDYGYTF; CDR3nt: TGTGCCAGCAGCCAAGGAGTCGACTATGGCTACACCTTC
j_gene: TRBJ2-5; d_gene: NA; abundance: NA; v_gene: TRBV6-5; CDR3aa: CASKLLVRGETQYF; CDR3nt: TGTGCCAGCAAACTACTAGTCAGGGGAGAGACCCAGTACTTC
j_gene: TRBJ2-5; d_gene: TRBD1; abundance: once; v_gene: TRBV11-2; CDR3aa: CASSGGDRGRQTQYF; CDR3nt: TGTGCCAGCAGCGGGGGGGACAGGGGGCGACAGACCCAGTACTTC
j_gene: TRBJ1-2; d_gene: TRBD1; abundance: NA; v_gene: TRBV28; CDR3aa: CASSLAGQGGMGYTF; CDR3nt: TGTGCCAGCAGTTTAGCAGGACAGGGCGGGATGGGCTACACCTTC
j_gene: TRBJ1-1; d_gene: NA; abundance: NA; v_gene: TRBV27; CDR3aa: CASSLSGLTEAFF; CDR3nt: TGTGCCAGCAGTTTATCGGGACTCACTGAAGCTTTCTTT
j_gene: TRBJ2-5; d_gene: NA; abundance: NA; v_gene: TRBV28; CDR3aa: CASLGPNQETQYF; CDR3nt: TGTGCCTCCCTTGGCCCAAACCAAGAGACCCAGTACTTC
j_gene: TRBJ1-2; d_gene: TRBD1; abundance: NA; v_gene: TRBV6-5; CDR3aa: CASSLWDRAYTF; CDR3nt: TGTGCCAGCAGTCTGTGGGACAGGGCCTACACCTTC
j_gene: TRBJ2-7; d_gene: NA; abundance: NA; v_gene: TRBV5-1; CDR3aa: CASSLTGTFGSYEQYF; CDR3nt: TGCGCCAGCAGCCTTACCGGGACATTCGGCTCCTACGAGCAGTACTTC
j_gene: TRBJ2-7; d_gene: NA; abundance: NA; v_gene: TRBV19; CDR3aa: CASSIGRGSSYEQYF; CDR3nt: TGTGCCAGTAGTATAGGGCGGGGAAGCTCCTACGAGCAGTACTTC
j_gene: TRBJ1-6; d_gene: NA; abundance: NA; v_gene: TRBV6-2/TRBV6-3; CDR3aa: CASSTPPRPLHF; CDR3nt: TGTGCCAGCAGCACCCCTCCGCGACCCCTCCACTTT
j_gene: TRBJ2-1; d_gene: NA; abundance: NA; v_gene: TRBV12-3/TRBV12-4; CDR3aa: CASRTLGEQFF; CDR3nt: TGTGCCAGCAGGACACTAGGGGAGCAGTTCTTC
j_gene: TRBJ1-3; d_gene: TRBD1; abundance: NA; v_gene: TRBV19; CDR3aa: CASSANRDRMDTIYF; CDR3nt: TGTGCCAGTAGTGCAAACAGGGACAGGATGGACACCATATATTTT
j_gene: TRBJ2-7; d_gene: TRBD1; abundance: NA; v_gene: TRBV5-1; CDR3aa: CASTRGRDRGNHEQYF; CDR3nt: TGCGCCAGCACCCGGGGGCGGGACAGGGGCAACCACGAGCAGTACTTC
j_gene: TRBJ1-2; d_gene: TRBD1; abundance: NA; v_gene: TRBV28; CDR3aa: CASSGQGDYGYTF; CDR3nt: TGTGCCAGCTCGGGACAGGGGGACTATGGCTACACCTTC
j_gene: TRBJ2-7; d_gene: TRBD1; abundance: NA; v_gene: TRBV27; CDR3aa: CASSLISRTGAYEQYF; CDR3nt: TGTGCCAGCAGTTTAATTTCCAGGACAGGGGCTTACGAGCAGTACTTC
j_gene: TRBJ1-3; d_gene: TRBD1; abundance: NA; v_gene: TRBV15; CDR3aa: CATSRVGGMGNTIYF; CDR3nt: TGTGCCACCAGCAGAGTAGGGGGCATGGGAAACACCATATATTTT
j_gene: TRBJ2-7; d_gene: NA; abundance: NA; v_gene: TRBV27; CDR3aa: CASREYLGSRDSYEQYF; CDR3nt: TGTGCCAGCAGAGAATACCTCGGGAGCCGCGATTCATACGAGCAGTACTTC
j_gene: TRBJ1-4; d_gene: NA; abundance: NA; v_gene: TRBV9; CDR3aa: CASSPFGQGGSTNEKLFF; CDR3nt: TGTGCCAGCAGTCCGTTCGGGCAGGGTGGATCGACTAATGAAAAACTGTTTTTT
j_gene: TRBJ2-5; d_gene: NA; abundance: NA; v_gene: TRBV2; CDR3aa: CASSKQGGIETQYF; CDR3nt: TGTGCCAGCAGTAAACAGGGAGGGATAGAGACCCAGTACTTC
j_gene: TRBJ1-3; d_gene: TRBD1; abundance: NA; v_gene: TRBV7-9; CDR3aa: CASSLQGVAGNTIYF; CDR3nt: TGTGCCAGCAGCCTACAGGGGGTAGCTGGAAACACCATATATTTT
j_gene: TRBJ1-1; d_gene: NA; abundance: NA; v_gene: TRBV12-3/TRBV12-4; CDR3aa: CASSSSEFTEAFF; CDR3nt: TGTGCCAGCAGTTCAAGTGAGTTCACTGAAGCTTTCTTT
j_gene: TRBJ1-5; d_gene: NA; abundance: NA; v_gene: TRBV2; CDR3aa: CASTWTANQPQHF; CDR3nt: TGTGCCAGCACCTGGACAGCTAATCAGCCCCAGCATTTT